Listed below are T cell receptor beta chains from one sample, sequenced in a study of CD8 T cells in ankylosing spondylitis. TCRdb fed the 5' RACE reads into MiXCR, producing one record per CDR3 protein. The sample lists about 170,000 distinct CDR3 sequences; around 16% were seen once. The sequenced sample consisted of blood, either unsorted or a sorted T cell fraction (not recorded which). All receptors come from a male donor with ankylosing spondylitis or in good health (not recorded which). Both conserved end residues are part of each CDR3. A D gene is named only where the DNA matches it firmly. Clone size appears in some rows only: once, few, many, or a class for an expanded clone.

cdr3_aa cdr3_nt cdr3_length d_call j_call clone_size v_call
CASSSLRVYNEQFF TGTGCCAGCAGCTCTCTACGGGTTTACAATGAGCAGTTCTTC 14 NA TRBJ2-1 few TRBV7-9
CASSSYYGTSGYNEQFF TGCGCCAGCAGCTCCTATTACGGGACTAGCGGCTACAATGAGCAGTTCTTC 17 TRBD2 TRBJ2-1 NA TRBV5-1
CASSPIVGFYTF TGTGCCAGCAGCCCCATCGTGGGGTTTTACACCTTC 12 NA TRBJ1-2 NA TRBV28
CSVELASKDTQYF TGCAGCGTTGAATTAGCTAGTAAAGATACGCAGTATTTT 13 NA TRBJ2-3 many TRBV29-1
CASSYSGRGTEAFF TGTGCCAGCAGTTATTCGGGGAGGGGAACTGAAGCTTTCTTT 14 NA TRBJ1-1 few TRBV6-6
CSVERWGAETQYF TGCAGCGTTGAACGGTGGGGGGCCGAGACCCAGTACTTC 13 NA TRBJ2-5 many TRBV29-1
CASSPDPGIGTEAFF TGTGCCAGCAGTCCCGATCCGGGGATAGGAACTGAAGCTTTCTTT 15 NA TRBJ1-1 many TRBV12-3/TRBV12-4
CSASVAVSSYEQYF TGCAGTGCTAGTGTCGCAGTTTCCTCCTACGAGCAGTACTTC 14 NA TRBJ2-7 many TRBV20-1
CASSLEVAGTYEQYF TGTGCCAGCAGCTTAGAGGTAGCGGGTACCTACGAGCAGTACTTC 15 TRBD2 TRBJ2-7 many TRBV7-6
CSAPVTGDVQGSSGYTF TGCAGTGCTCCCGTGACAGGGGATGTTCAAGGGTCATCTGGCTACACCTTC 17 TRBD1 TRBJ1-2 many TRBV20-1
CSANSDYSISYEQYF TGCAGTGCCAACTCTGACTACTCGATCTCCTACGAGCAGTACTTC 15 NA TRBJ2-7 NA TRBV20-1
CASSPQTGLEQYF TGTGCCAGCTCACCACAGACAGGGCTCGAGCAGTACTTC 13 TRBD1 TRBJ2-7 NA TRBV18
CATTGSREAQYF TGTGCCACTACGGGGAGTCGAGAGGCCCAGTACTTC 12 NA TRBJ2-5 NA TRBV6-5
CATSSSPQQGGNTEAFF TGTGCCACCAGCTCAAGCCCCCAACAAGGTGGGAACACTGAAGCTTTCTTT 17 NA TRBJ1-1 NA TRBV24-1
CSAPTWRSYNEQFF TGCAGTGCTCCTACGTGGCGGTCCTACAATGAGCAGTTCTTC 14 NA TRBJ2-1 few TRBV20-1
CASSRTSLGEQFF TGTGCCAGCAGCCGAACTAGCTTGGGTGAGCAGTTCTTC 13 NA TRBJ2-1 NA TRBV7-3
CASRLDMDQGEAFF TGCGCCAGTAGACTTGACATGGACCAAGGTGAAGCTTTCTTT 14 NA TRBJ1-1 many TRBV5-1
CASRIGPGLVNEQFF TGTGCCAGCAGGATCGGCCCGGGACTAGTCAATGAGCAGTTCTTC 15 TRBD2 TRBJ2-1 many TRBV12-3/TRBV12-4
CASSLGGGSSYEQYF TGCGCCAGCAGCTTGGGGGGGGGAAGCAGCTACGAGCAGTACTTC 15 TRBD2 TRBJ2-7 many TRBV5-1
CSANRDGNYGYTF TGCAGTGCTAACCGGGACGGTAACTATGGCTACACCTTC 13 NA TRBJ1-2 many TRBV20-1
CASSFAGIGSYEQYF TGCGCCAGCAGCTTCGCAGGGATTGGGTCCTACGAGCAGTACTTC 15 NA TRBJ2-7 few TRBV5-1
CASSDGQGADTQYF TGTGCCAGCAGCGACGGACAGGGGGCAGATACGCAGTATTTT 14 TRBD1 TRBJ2-3 many TRBV5-5
CASSFGTGGQTQYF TGCGCCAGCAGCTTTGGCACTGGAGGGCAGACCCAGTACTTC 14 NA TRBJ2-5 NA TRBV5-1
CASSLDQSANQFF TGTGCCAGCAGTTTAGATCAATCAGCGAACCAGTTCTTC 13 NA TRBJ2-1 NA TRBV12-3/TRBV12-4
CASSPIDRSSYEQYF TGTGCCAGCAGTCCCATCGACAGGAGCTCCTACGAGCAGTACTTC 15 NA TRBJ2-7 many TRBV28
CSVGDTNQPQHF TGCAGCGTTGGAGACACCAATCAGCCCCAGCATTTT 12 NA TRBJ1-5 few TRBV29-1
CASSYGGLSTDTQYF TGTGCCAGCAGTTATGGGGGACTTTCCACAGATACGCAGTATTTT 15 NA TRBJ2-3 few TRBV11-2
CASSPPQNNEQFF TGTGCCAGCAGCCCCCCGCAAAACAATGAGCAGTTCTTC 13 NA TRBJ2-1 many TRBV27
CASSNRAPIQAFF TGTGCCAGCAGCAACCGGGCCCCCATTCAAGCTTTCTTT 13 NA TRBJ1-1 few TRBV6-1
CVSSWGGSGVETQYF TGTGTCAGCAGCTGGGGAGGAAGCGGGGTGGAGACCCAGTACTTC 15 TRBD2 TRBJ2-5 NA TRBV7-8
CATSDIMTGDSYNEQFF TGTGCCACCAGTGACATTATGACAGGGGACTCCTACAATGAGCAGTTCTTC 17 TRBD1 TRBJ2-1 NA TRBV24-1
CASSPHSGELFF TGTGCCAGCAGCCCCCATTCCGGGGAGCTGTTTTTT 12 NA TRBJ2-2 few TRBV11-3
CASSVDRGHSYEQYF TGCGCCAGCAGCGTGGACAGGGGCCACTCCTACGAGCAGTACTTC 15 TRBD1 TRBJ2-7 many TRBV5-1
CASSLAVGSSYEQYF TGCGCCAGCAGCTTGGCCGTTGGCAGCTCCTACGAGCAGTACTTC 15 NA TRBJ2-7 few TRBV5-1
CASRGHGLAGTGATNTGELFF TGTGCCAGCAGGGGGCATGGCCTAGCGGGTACAGGCGCCACCAACACCGGGGAGCTGTTTTTT 21 TRBD2 TRBJ2-2 many TRBV11-2
CAIRYDQGTDTQYF TGTGCCATCAGGTACGACCAAGGCACAGATACGCAGTATTTT 14 NA TRBJ2-3 many TRBV10-3
CASSQDDRFGGELFF TGTGCCAGCAGCCAAGATGATAGGTTCGGCGGGGAGCTGTTTTTT 15 NA TRBJ2-2 many TRBV3-1
CASSLGDVRPVDEQFF TGTGCCAGCAGCCTGGGGGACGTCCGTCCGGTGGATGAGCAGTTCTTC 16 NA TRBJ2-1 few TRBV11-2
CARKGQGDGTEAFF TGTGCCCGAAAGGGACAGGGCGATGGCACTGAAGCTTTCTTT 14 TRBD1 TRBJ1-1 many TRBV15
CASNGSYEQYF TGTGCCAGTAATGGCAGCTACGAGCAGTACTTC 11 NA TRBJ2-7 NA TRBV19
CASSEGRGQDNSPLHF TGTGCCAGCAGTGAAGGTCGAGGCCAGGACAATTCACCCCTCCACTTT 16 NA TRBJ1-6 NA TRBV2
CASSPDRNNEQFF TGTGCCAGCAGCCCCGACAGGAACAATGAGCAGTTCTTC 13 NA TRBJ2-1 few TRBV12-3/TRBV12-4
CASSADRADTEAFF TGTGCCAGCAGCGCGGACAGGGCGGACACTGAAGCTTTCTTT 14 TRBD1 TRBJ1-1 many TRBV7-8